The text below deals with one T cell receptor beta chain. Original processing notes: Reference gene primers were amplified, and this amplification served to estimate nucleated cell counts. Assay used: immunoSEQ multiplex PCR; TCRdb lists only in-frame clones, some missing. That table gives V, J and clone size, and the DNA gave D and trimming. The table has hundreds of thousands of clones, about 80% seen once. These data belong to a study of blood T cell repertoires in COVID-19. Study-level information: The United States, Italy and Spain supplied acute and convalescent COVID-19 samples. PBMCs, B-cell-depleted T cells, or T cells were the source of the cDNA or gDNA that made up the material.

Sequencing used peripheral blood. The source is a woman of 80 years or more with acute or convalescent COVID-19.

The CDR3 protein is CASHGGRTDTQYF. In DNA, the CDR3 is TGCGCCAGCCATGGCGGGAGAACAGATACGCAGTATTTT. The chain joins TRBV5-1 to TRBJ2-3; TRBD2 matches at 7 bases. The V segment lost 7 bases and the J segment 3 bases; nucleotides outside the gene matches: 5. Germline V gene sequence: CDR1 SGHRS, CDR2 YFSETQ. The CDR3 contains 13 residues.